This is a list of T cell receptor beta chains from one sample in a study of T cell responses to AZD1222 COVID-19 vaccine. Only in-frame clones appear in the TCRdb table, and some are missing; sequencing was by immunoSEQ multiplex PCR. In the table there are about 110,000 clones, 85% to 90% of which are singletons. This specimen consisted of peripheral blood, obtained on day 0 of AZD1222 vaccination. The receptors derive from an adult in good health. Each CDR3 is given with its conserved first and last residue. D genes are given only for firm matches. Some rows mark clone size as missing; the rest say once, few, many or name a class of expanded clone.

size	D	J	V	CDR3	DNA
.	.	TRBJ2-2	TRBV27	CASRHWTTRESGELFF	TGTGCCAGCAGACACTGGACAACCCGGGAGTCCGGGGAGCTGTTTTTT
.	.	TRBJ1-5	TRBV30	CAWSPVRDTVRPQHF	TGTGCCTGGAGTCCCGTCCGGGACACAGTTCGACCCCAGCATTTT
.	.	TRBJ1-6	TRBV19	CASSIDPNRIASYNSPLHF	TGTGCCAGTAGTATAGATCCCAACAGGATCGCATCCTATAATTCACCCCTCCACTTT
.	.	TRBJ1-1	TRBV6-5	CASRIRWATEAFF	TGTGCCAGCAGAATCCGGTGGGCCACTGAAGCTTTCTTT
.	TRBD1	TRBJ1-2	TRBV29-1	CSVLGQGANYGYTF	TGCAGCGTCCTGGGACAGGGGGCTAACTATGGCTACACCTTC
.	.	TRBJ2-7	TRBV5-5	CASSLVGILHYEQYF	TGTGCCAGCAGCTTGGTAGGGATATTACACTACGAGCAGTACTTC
.	.	TRBJ2-7	TRBV28	CASTSAGYEQYF	TGTGCCAGCACCTCGGCGGGGTATGAGCAGTACTTC
.	TRBD2	TRBJ2-1	TRBV6-5	CASIGTGAGSEQFF	TGTGCCAGCATCGGGACGGGAGCGGGAAGTGAGCAGTTCTTC
few	.	TRBJ2-2	TRBV3-1/TRBV3-2	CASSQGRGVAGELFF	TGTGCCAGCAGCCAAGGCAGGGGGGTTGCCGGGGAGCTGTTTTTT
.	TRBD1	TRBJ2-7	TRBV2	CASSVQGTDNYEQYF	TGTGCCAGCAGTGTACAAGGGACAGATAATTACGAGCAGTACTTC
.	.	TRBJ2-7	TRBV5-1	CASSLDAGIISYEQYF	TGCGCCAGCAGCTTGGATGCAGGGATCATCTCCTACGAGCAGTACTTC
once	.	TRBJ1-1	TRBV5-1	CASSLEVSWMAFF	TGCGCCAGCAGCTTGGAGGTGTCCTGGATGGCTTTCTTT
.	TRBD1	TRBJ2-5	TRBV5-1	CASSFQGAGETQYF	TGCGCCAGCAGCTTCCAGGGGGCTGGTGAGACCCAGTACTTC
once	.	TRBJ1-1	TRBV2	CASSEEVNTEAFF	TGTGCCAGCAGTGAAGAGGTGAACACTGAAGCTTTCTTT
.	TRBD2	TRBJ2-3	TRBV27	CASSPPGLAGGPPQYF	TGTGCCAGCAGTCCACCCGGACTAGCGGGGGGGCCTCCGCAGTATTTT
once	TRBD2	TRBJ2-3	TRBV9	CASSPRTSSDTQYF	TGTGCCAGCAGCCCCCGGACTAGCAGCGATACGCAGTATTTT
.	TRBD2	TRBJ2-6	TRBV7-2	CASSLGGRKLPVGANVLTF	TGTGCCAGCAGCCTCGGGGGGAGAAAGTTACCGGTCGGGGCCAACGTCCTGACTTTC
.	.	TRBJ1-4	TRBV19	CASSPWKAKNEKLFF	TGTGCCAGTAGTCCCTGGAAGGCAAAGAATGAAAAACTGTTTTTT
.	TRBD2	TRBJ2-2	TRBV7-9	CASTLGTSGGNTGELFF	TGTGCCAGCACTCTTGGGACTAGCGGGGGTAACACCGGGGAGCTGTTTTTT
.	.	TRBJ2-7	TRBV6-5	CASKIELTYEQYF	TGTGCCAGCAAGATTGAGCTGACCTACGAGCAGTACTTC
.	.	TRBJ2-1	TRBV7-3	CASSLAPPLVSNEQFF	TGTGCCAGCAGCTTAGCCCCACCACTAGTGTCGAATGAGCAGTTCTTC
.	.	TRBJ1-2	TRBV19	CASSMAHLNYGYTF	TGTGCCAGTAGTATGGCACACCTTAACTATGGCTACACCTTC
.	.	TRBJ2-3	TRBV20-1	CSASQAGREDTQYF	TGCAGTGCTAGTCAAGCGGGCCGCGAAGATACGCAGTATTTT
.	.	TRBJ1-4	TRBV21-1	CASSIGQGVLTNEKLFF	TGTGCCAGCAGCATCGGACAGGGGGTATTAACTAATGAAAAACTGTTTTTT
.	TRBD1	TRBJ2-5	TRBV7-2	CASSSTGARETQYF	TGTGCCAGCAGCTCGACAGGGGCCCGGGAGACCCAGTACTTC
once	TRBD1	TRBJ1-2	TRBV4-3	CASSQASGDRANYGYTF	TGCGCCAGCAGCCAAGCCTCGGGGGACAGGGCGAACTATGGCTACACCTTC
.	.	TRBJ2-7	TRBV11-2	CASSSLQGSYEQYF	TGTGCCAGCAGCTCACTACAGGGCTCCTACGAGCAGTACTTC
.	TRBD1	TRBJ1-2	TRBV2	CASSVGAGGNYGYTF	TGTGCCAGCAGTGTTGGGGCAGGGGGTAACTATGGCTACACCTTC
.	.	TRBJ2-2	TRBV5-1	CASSLTGTPDLGELFF	TGCGCCAGCAGCTTGACCGGGACCCCCGATCTCGGGGAGCTGTTTTTT
.	TRBD1	TRBJ1-4	TRBV27	CASSQGARGEKLFF	TGTGCCAGCAGCCAGGGGGCGCGAGGAGAAAAACTGTTTTTT
.	.	TRBJ1-1	TRBV24-1	CATSGSGEMNTEAFF	TGTGCCACCAGTGGATCGGGGGAAATGAACACTGAAGCTTTCTTT
.	TRBD2	TRBJ2-3	TRBV2	CASSLLAGSTDTQYF	TGTGCCAGCAGTCTACTAGCGGGATCCACAGATACGCAGTATTTT
.	.	TRBJ1-1	TRBV6-1	CASSDLRDSDTEAFF	TGTGCCAGCAGTGATTTGAGGGATTCGGACACTGAAGCTTTCTTT
.	.	TRBJ1-1	TRBV5-6	CASSRWGINTEAFF	TGTGCCAGCAGCCGATGGGGGATTAACACTGAAGCTTTCTTT
.	.	TRBJ2-4	TRBV5-1	CASSLVVGENIQYF	TGCGCCAGCAGCTTGGTAGTGGGAGAAAACATTCAGTACTTC
.	.	TRBJ1-1	TRBV6-2/TRBV6-3	CASSYGQPIAEAFF	TGTGCCAGCAGTTACGGGCAGCCTATTGCTGAAGCTTTCTTT
.	TRBD1	TRBJ1-1	TRBV24-1	CATSDPGQGGTEAFF	TGTGCCACCAGTGACCCGGGACAGGGGGGCACTGAAGCTTTCTTT
few	.	TRBJ2-1	TRBV5-5	CASSLSGTSSHEQFF	TGTGCCAGCAGCTTGTCCGGGACCTCCAGCCATGAGCAGTTCTTC
.	TRBD1	TRBJ2-2	TRBV12-5	CASGFHRQGMVNPGELFF	TGTGCTAGTGGTTTCCACCGACAGGGAATGGTTAATCCCGGGGAGCTGTTTTTT
.	.	TRBJ1-5	TRBV6-5	CASSSGGRQPQHF	TGTGCCAGCAGTTCCGGGGGGAGGCAGCCCCAGCATTTT
.	.	TRBJ2-1	TRBV6-1	CASSEGDTFPFRYNEQFF	TGTGCCAGCAGTGAAGGGGACACTTTCCCTTTCCGCTACAATGAGCAGTTCTTC
few	.	TRBJ1-2	TRBV27	CASSLFPGTANYGYTF	TGTGCCAGCAGTTTATTTCCCGGGACCGCCAACTATGGCTACACCTTC
.	.	TRBJ1-5	TRBV3-1/TRBV3-2	CASSQAHLRGDSNQPQHF	TGTGCCAGCAGCCAAGCCCATCTCCGGGGGGATAGCAATCAGCCCCAGCATTTT
.	.	TRBJ1-2	TRBV11-2	CASSRAYGYTF	TGTGCCAGCAGCCGGGCCTATGGCTACACCTTC
.	.	TRBJ1-6	TRBV27	CASSFSAQAGSPLHF	TGTGCCAGCAGTTTTTCCGCCCAGGCAGGGTCACCCCTCCACTTT
.	.	TRBJ1-4	TRBV7-9	CASSRALLLATNEKLFF	TGTGCCAGCAGCCGAGCGCTACTTCTTGCAACTAATGAAAAACTGTTTTTT
.	TRBD1	TRBJ1-2	TRBV5-5	CASSLPAGTDNYGYTF	TGTGCCAGCAGCTTGCCCGCAGGGACAGATAACTATGGCTACACCTTC
few	TRBD1	TRBJ1-2	TRBV29-1	CSVVTGINYGYTF	TGCAGCGTTGTGACAGGGATCAACTATGGCTACACCTTC
.	.	TRBJ1-1	TRBV18	CASSMAGPNTEAFF	TGTGCCAGCTCAATGGCCGGGCCGAACACTGAAGCTTTCTTT
.	.	TRBJ2-6	TRBV6-2/TRBV6-3	CASSYSRRANVLTF	TGTGCCAGCAGTTACTCGAGGAGGGCCAACGTCCTGACTTTC
once	.	TRBJ2-7	TRBV3-1/TRBV3-2	CASSQQPLTSSYEQYF	TGTGCCAGCAGCCAACAACCCCTGACTAGCTCCTACGAGCAGTACTTC
.	TRBD1	TRBJ2-7	TRBV6-5	CASRYPGQGAHEQYF	TGTGCCAGCAGATATCCGGGACAGGGGGCCCACGAGCAGTACTTC